These 22 T cell receptor beta chains came from one sample sequenced in a study of blood T cells in healthy people across ages. A sample-barcoded 5' primer and a J-beta primer mix were used in a second PCR of about 6 to 11 cycles. From the 5' RACE reads, TCRdb called clonotypes with MiXCR, one entry per CDR3 protein. The repertoire holds 1.5 million to 2 million distinct CDR3 sequences, with 25% to 30% as singletons. The sample was blood. The receptors derive from a woman in her twenties or thirties in good health.

In this sample, this clonotype turned up once. The CDR3 DNA reads TGTGCCAGCAGCTTAGAGGATCGGTCGGATGAGCAGTTCTTC. This sequence encodes CASSLEDRSDEQFF. The genes are TRBV7-2 and TRBJ2-1; D remains unclear. The CDR3 loop spans 14 amino acids. Trimming cost V 1 base and J 8 bases, with 12 bases left between them. The germline V gene has CDR1 SGHTA and CDR2 FQGNSA.

In this sample, this clonotype turned up a few times. The chain has TRBV7-9 and TRBJ2-7, with D possibly being TRBD1 (5 bases). The ends were cut back, 1 base at V and 5 bases at J, with 18 bases in the middle. Germline V gene sequence: CDR1 SEHNR, CDR2 FQNEAQ (reference sequence). The CDR3 covers 16 residues. The CDR3 DNA reads as TGTGCCAGCAGCTTAGGGGTGGGTGTAGGGGAAAACGAGCAGTACTTC. Its protein product is CASSLGVGVGENEQYF.

The chain has TRBV10-3 and TRBJ1-1; possibly TRBD1 for D (5 bases). Germline V gives CDR1 ENHRY, CDR2 SYGVKD. V was shortened by 6 bases and J by 1 base, with 12 bases between the two germline ends. The CDR3 consists of 14 residues. The CDR3 region is CAIRAGTANTEAFF. In DNA, the CDR3 is TGTGCCATCAGGGCCGGGACTGCGAACACTGAAGCTTTCTTT.

The chain recombines TRBV5-4 with TRBJ1-2; TRBD1 matches at 10 bases. Germline CDR1 reads SGHNT; CDR2 reads YYREEE (reference sequence). There are 15 residues in the CDR3. V lost 1 base to trimming and J lost 5 bases; unmatched junction nucleotides: 5. The CDR3 region has the DNA TGTGCCAGCAGCTTGTCGACAGGGGGCCAATATGGCTACACCTTC. Translated, it gives CASSLSTGGQYGYTF.

This chain joins TRBV13 and TRBJ2-7; TRBD2 matches 7 bases. This CDR3 has 13 amino acids. Germline V gene lookup returns CDR1 PRHDT and CDR2 FYEKMQ (reference sequence). The trim removed 7 bases at V and 3 bases at J, leaving 6 bases unmatched. CDR3 DNA sequence: TGTGCCAGCACCAAAGCGGGGATCTACGAGCAGTACTTC. It specifies CASTKAGIYEQYF. The whole variable domain, remainder taken from reference TRBV13 and TRBJ2-7, is AAGVIQSPRHLIKEKRETATLKCYPIPRHDTVYWYQQGPGQDPQFLISFYEKMQSDKGSIPDRFSAQQFSDYHSELNMSSLELGDSALYFCASTKAGIYEQYFGPGTRLTVT.

This clonotype has more than one count but fewer than ten. V usage is TRBV5-1 and J usage is TRBJ1-2; no clear D. Per the germline V gene, CDR1 is SGHRS and CDR2 is YFSETQ. The CDR3 sequence is 14 residues long. Between the trimmed V and J ends, which lost 0 bases and 4 bases, there was a span of 10 bases. The DNA of the CDR3 is TGCGCCAGCAGCTTGGACAGCCCAGCCTATGGCTACACCTTC. This encodes CASSLDSPAYGYTF. The whole variable domain, remainder taken from reference TRBV5-1 and TRBJ1-2, is KAGVTQTPRYLIKTRGQQVTLSCSPISGHRSVSWYQQTPGQGLQFLFEYFSETQRNKGNFPGRFSGRQFSNSRSEMNVSTLELGDSALYLCASSLDSPAYGYTFGSGTRLTVV.

The V call is TRBV2, the J call TRBJ2-7; 8 bases align to TRBD1. The end of the DNA is better explained by TRBJ2-5, so the J call may be wrong. The CDR3 runs to 12 residues. CDR1 and CDR2 from the germline V gene are SNHLY and FYNNEI. The CDR3 sequence: CAVDRGAETQYF. The CDR3 region has the DNA TGTGCCGTAGACAGGGGAGCAGAGACCCAGTACTTC.

This clonotype showed up many times. The rearrangement joins TRBV20-1 to TRBJ2-1; 9 bases align to TRBD1. The V gene's germline CDR1 is DFQATT and CDR2 SNEGSKA (reference sequence). The CDR3 loop spans 13 amino acids. V shed 6 bases, J shed 6 bases, and the junction held 6 bases outside the gene matches. The CDR3 is CSATGTGPNEQFF. The DNA for the CDR3 is TGCAGTGCCACCGGGACAGGGCCCAATGAGCAGTTCTTC.

The chain is built from TRBV7-9 and TRBJ2-1, with 10 bases matching TRBD2. The germline V gene has CDR1 SEHNR and CDR2 FQNEAQ (reference sequence). This CDR3 region has 16 residues. Trimming at V came to 5 bases and at J to 4 bases, leaving 8 bases not matched to a gene. CDR3 coding DNA: TGTGCCAGCAGCCGTGTAGCGGGGGGCACTTACAATGAGCAGTTCTTC. This codes for CASSRVAGGTYNEQFF.

This clonotype was detected only a few times. The rearrangement uses TRBV7-9 and TRBJ2-1, with D unclear. The DNA matches TRBJ2-7 better at its end, which makes the J call doubtful. This CDR3 has 16 residues. CDR1 and CDR2 (germline): SEHNR, FQNEAQ (reference sequence). This CDR3 is CASSLDRSVSYNEQYF. Written as DNA, the CDR3 is TGTGCCAGCAGCTTAGATCGTTCAGTCTCCTACAATGAGCAGTACTTC.

The chain links TRBV2 to TRBJ2-7; D remains ambiguous. Germline values: CDR1 SNHLY, CDR2 FYNNEI. This CDR3 is 15 amino acids long. With 2 bases removed from V and 2 bases from J, the gap between germline ends came to 13 bases. Here the CDR3 reads CASSEMAVSTYEQYF. CDR3 sequence (DNA): TGTGCCAGCAGTGAAATGGCCGTAAGCACCTACGAGCAGTACTTC.

The chain has TRBV15 and TRBJ2-1; maybe TRBD2 (6 bases). Trimming cost V 3 bases and J 10 bases, with 10 bases left between them. Germline lookup yields CDR1 LNHNV and CDR2 YYDKDF (reference sequence). The CDR3 consists of 12 residues. The CDR3 region is CATSSSGGEQFF. The DNA of the CDR3 is TGTGCCACCAGCAGTAGCGGTGGGGAGCAGTTCTTC.

The V and J genes are TRBV6-8 and TRBJ1-5; D unresolved. V was clipped by 6 bases and J by 1 base, with 19 bases between them. CDR1 and CDR2 from the germline V gene are MNHGY and SAAAGT. CDR3 length equals 17 residues. CDR3 region: CASSLPQVRESNQPQHF. CDR3 coding DNA: TGTGCCAGCAGCCTACCTCAAGTCCGGGAGAGCAATCAGCCCCAGCATTTT.

This clonotype was seen only a few times. This rearrangement joins TRBV12-5 to TRBJ2-1, with D uncertain. The CDR3 covers 17 residues. The germline V gene encodes CDR1 LGHNT and CDR2 FRNRAP. The V end lost 6 bases, the J end lost 7 bases, and 25 bases lay between the germline ends. The CDR3 sequence: CASGPGRRLKIENEQFF. The CDR3 DNA follows: TGTGCTAGTGGCCCAGGCCGGCGGTTAAAGATCGAGAATGAGCAGTTCTTC.

This clonotype came up a few times. The chain employs TRBV6-5 and TRBJ1-2, with 7 positions matching TRBD1. V gave up 6 bases and J gave up 5 bases; unmatched junction bases: 6. This CDR3 spans 13 amino acids. Germline CDR1 MNHEY, CDR2 SVGAGI. The CDR3 loop is CASRPPGQYGYTF. DNA of the CDR3: TGTGCCAGCAGGCCCCCGGGACAGTATGGCTACACCTTC.

The gene calls are TRBV20-1 and TRBJ2-5, with 8 bases aligning to TRBD1. V lost 0 bases, J lost 11 bases, and 14 bases stayed unmatched. In germline, CDR1 is DFQATT, CDR2 SNEGSKA (reference sequence). The CDR3 covers 15 residues. The CDR3 sequence is CSARDPRQGRKEQYF. The CDR3 DNA reads TGCAGTGCTAGAGACCCTCGACAGGGGAGGAAGGAGCAGTACTTC.

This clonotype was observed a handful of times. The chain recombines TRBV30 with TRBJ1-5; 10 bases match TRBD1. The germline V gene encodes CDR1 GTSNPN and CDR2 SVGIG (reference sequence). V was clipped by 3 bases and J by 11 bases; unmatched bases: 10. This CDR3 has 14 residues. DNA of the CDR3: TGTGCCTGGAGCCCAGGACAGGGGGTTCTGACCCAGCATTTT. Encoded protein: CAWSPGQGVLTQHF.

The V call is TRBV5-1, the J call TRBJ2-5; D is uncertain. The V end lost 1 base, the J end lost 6 bases, and 10 bases lay between the germline ends. CDR1 is SGHRS, CDR2 YFSETQ, per germline. CDR3 length: 13 residues. DNA of the CDR3: TGCGCCAGCAGCTTGTTGGAGAGTAAGACCCAGTACTTC. Translated: CASSLLESKTQYF.

This chain connects TRBV29-1 to TRBJ2-1, with 8 bases matching TRBD2. Germline trimming cut 6 bases from V and 10 bases from J; bases unmatched to any gene: 11. Germline loops: CDR1 SQVTM, CDR2 ANQGSEA. The CDR3 loop spans 13 amino acids. In nucleotides, the CDR3 is TGCAGCGTCCGAGTTATAGCGGGGAGGGAGCAGTTCTTC. Its protein is CSVRVIAGREQFF.

The CDR3 DNA reads as TGCGCCAGCAGCGATTGGAGAAAGGGCCTAGAAGCTTTCTTT. Protein sequence: CASSDWRKGLEAFF. The rearrangement joins TRBV5-1 to TRBJ1-1; D remains ambiguous. This CDR3 contains 14 residues. Germline V lookup: CDR1 SGHRS, CDR2 YFSETQ. V was pared by 4 bases and J by 8 bases, with 18 bases between.

The rearrangement joins TRBV5-1 to TRBJ2-3, with 7 bases lining up with TRBD1. The germline V gene has CDR1 SGHRS and CDR2 YFSETQ. Trimming removed 2 bases from V and 6 bases from J; junction bases left unmatched: 9. This CDR3 spans 15 amino acids. For the CDR3, the DNA is TGCGCCAGCAGCTTCCTTGGACAGGATTTGGATACGCAGTATTTT. It encodes CASSFLGQDLDTQYF.

The rearrangement uses TRBV5-1 and TRBJ1-3, with D perhaps TRBD1 (5 bases). V shed 3 bases and J shed 4 bases, with 14 bases lying between them. Germline V gives CDR1 SGHRS, CDR2 YFSETQ. The CDR3 covers 15 residues. CDR3 nucleotides: TGCGCCAGCAGCTCCCGATCCGGGGCCGGAAACACCATATATTTT. Translated, it gives CASSSRSGAGNTIYF.